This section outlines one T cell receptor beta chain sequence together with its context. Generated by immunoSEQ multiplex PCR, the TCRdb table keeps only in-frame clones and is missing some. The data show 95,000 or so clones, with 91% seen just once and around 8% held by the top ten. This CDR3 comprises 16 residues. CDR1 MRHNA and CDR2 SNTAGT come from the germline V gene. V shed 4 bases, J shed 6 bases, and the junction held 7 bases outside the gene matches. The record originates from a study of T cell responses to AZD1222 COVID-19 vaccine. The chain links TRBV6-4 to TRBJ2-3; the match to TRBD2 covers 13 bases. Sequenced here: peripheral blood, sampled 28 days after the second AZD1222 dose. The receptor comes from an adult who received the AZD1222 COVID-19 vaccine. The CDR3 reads CASSATSGGGRDTQYF. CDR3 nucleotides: TGTGCCAGCAGTGCCACTAGCGGGGGGGGAAGGGATACGCAGTATTTT.